Listed here are 18 T cell receptor beta chains from one sample, sequenced in a study of shared clonotypes between healthy human individuals. Using immunoSEQ multiplex PCR, the repertoire was profiled, and TCRdb retains in-frame clones only, with some absent. The sample includes under 600,000 clones, roughly 79% seen only once; the top ten take around 13%. Sequenced input: PBMCs. These receptors all stem from a woman between 35 and 50 years old in good health. Some clones in this sample may be carry-over from other donors' samples.

This chain joins TRBV19 and TRBJ2-7; weak D call: TRBD1 (5 bases). This CDR3 contains 14 residues. The V end was cut by 3 bases, the J end by 2 bases, with 11 bases between. Germline V gives CDR1 LNHDA, CDR2 SQIVND (reference sequence). This CDR3 is CASSIRVFPYEQYF. The CDR3 nucleotides are TGTGCCAGTAGTATCAGGGTATTCCCCTACGAGCAGTACTTC.

V is TRBV5-5 and J is TRBJ2-5; 9 bases line up with TRBD1. The CDR3 spans 14 residues. With 4 bases clipped from V and 3 bases from J, the junction kept 4 bases outside the gene matches. Germline V lookup: CDR1 SGHKS, CDR2 YYEKEE (reference sequence). The CDR3 sequence: CASSPGTGKETQYF. CDR3 bases: TGTGCCAGCAGCCCCGGGACAGGGAAAGAGACCCAGTACTTC. Full variable domain (outside the CDR3, taken from reference TRBV5-5 and TRBJ2-5): DAGVTQSPTHLIKTRGQQVTLRCSPISGHKSVSWYQQVLGQGPQFIFQYYEKEERGRGNFPDRFSARQFPNYSSELNVNALLLGDSALYLCASSPGTGKETQYFGPGTRLLVL.

The V and J genes are TRBV11-2 and TRBJ1-4; possible D gene TRBD1, 6 bases. There are 18 residues in the CDR3. The ends were cut back, 5 bases at V and 4 bases at J, with 23 bases in the middle. Germline CDR1 is SGHAT and CDR2 is FQNNGV. CDR3 residues: CASSTDRSGTGDNEKLFF. The CDR3 DNA is TGTGCCAGCAGCACCGACAGGTCGGGGACGGGGGATAATGAAAAACTGTTTTTT.

This clone was detected a few times. Written as DNA, the CDR3 is TGTGCCAGCAGCAGGGGGACTAGCGGGCCCCAAAGTCAAGAGACCCAGTACTTC. Translation gives CASSRGTSGPQSQETQYF. The chain uses TRBV5-4 and TRBJ2-5; 12 bases match TRBD2. The V and J ends lost 4 bases and 2 bases, in that order; junction bases with no gene match: 12. This CDR3 spans 18 amino acids. Germline-derived CDR1 and CDR2 are SGHNT and YYREEE (reference sequence).

V is TRBV7-6 and J is TRBJ1-2; tentatively, D is TRBD1 (5 bases). CDR1 is SGHVS, CDR2 FNYEAQ, per germline. V lost 4 bases to trimming and J lost 2 bases, with 11 bases between them. CDR3 size: 14 residues. This CDR3 is CASSSGRQNYGYTF. As DNA, the CDR3 is TGTGCCAGCAGCTCGGGACGGCAGAACTATGGCTACACCTTC. Complete variable domain (other parts from reference TRBV7-6 and TRBJ1-2): GAGVSQSPRYKVTKRGQDVALRCDPISGHVSLYWYRQALGQGPEFLTYFNYEAQQDKSGLPNDRFSAERPEGSISTLTIQRTEQRDSAMYRCASSSGRQNYGYTFGSGTRLTVV.

This rearrangement joins TRBV19 to TRBJ2-7; no clear D gene. CDR1 and CDR2 from the germline V gene are LNHDA and SQIVND (reference sequence). The CDR3 has 14 residues. V gave up 3 bases and J gave up 5 bases, with 14 bases separating them. The CDR3 protein is CASSIAAQQDEQYF. For the CDR3, the DNA is TGTGCCAGTAGTATTGCGGCCCAGCAAGACGAGCAGTACTTC.

V is TRBV11-3 and J is TRBJ2-1; 9 nucleotides match TRBD2. The CDR3 runs to 15 residues. Losses at the gene ends were 5 bases for V and 6 bases for J; bases not matched to a gene: 8. Germline V gene data show CDR1 as SGHNT and CDR2 as YENEEA. DNA of the CDR3: TGTGCCAGCAGCCCTGCGGGTAGCGGGAGCAATGAGCAGTTCTTC. Translation gives CASSPAGSGSNEQFF.

This clone was recorded only once. This chain connects TRBV2 to TRBJ1-4, with 7 bases lining up with TRBD1. The V gene's germline CDR1 is SNHLY and CDR2 FYNNEI. This CDR3 region has 13 residues. V was pared by 6 bases and J by 8 bases, with 6 bases of the junction left unmatched. The CDR3 coding sequence is TGTGCCAGCAGGCTGACAGGGTGGGAAAAACTGTTTTTT. Its translation is CASRLTGWEKLFF.

This sequence joins TRBV5-1 and TRBJ2-3; 12 nucleotides agree with TRBD2. Germline values: CDR1 SGHRS, CDR2 YFSETQ. Trimming cost V 5 bases and J 6 bases; bases outside gene matches: 4. The CDR3 covers 14 residues. The CDR3 region has the DNA TGCGCCAGCAGGGACGGGACTAGCGGGGATACGCAGTATTTT. Encoded protein: CASRDGTSGDTQYF.

The chain employs TRBV30 and TRBJ2-7; D assignment may be TRBD1 or TRBD2 (5 bases each). The germline CDR1 and CDR2 sequences are GTSNPN and SVGIG (reference sequence). V lost 3 bases, J lost 7 bases, and 16 bases lay in between. The CDR3 is 13 amino acids. In DNA, the CDR3 is TGTGCCTGGAGGCGCGACCTCGAGGGGGAGCAGTACTTC. It yields the protein CAWRRDLEGEQYF.

This sequence joins TRBV27 and TRBJ2-1; 7 nucleotides align to TRBD1. CDR3 size: 11 residues. Trimming at V came to 7 bases and at J to 12 bases, leaving 6 bases not matched to a gene. From germline, CDR1 is MNHEY and CDR2 SMNVEV (reference sequence). CDR3 nucleotides: TGTGCCAGCAAGACAGGGTGGTTGCAGTTCTTC. It yields the protein CASKTGWLQFF.

The gene calls are TRBV15 and TRBJ2-2; TRBD2 aligns across 8 bases. V was pared by 1 base and J by 4 bases, with 5 bases of the junction left unmatched. The CDR3 loop spans 16 amino acids. Per germline, CDR1 LNHNV and CDR2 YYDKDF (reference sequence). CDR3: CATSRAGAGGTGELFF. In DNA form, the CDR3 reads TGTGCCACCAGCAGAGCGGGGGCGGGGGGCACCGGGGAGCTGTTTTTT.

The chain is built from TRBV25-1 and TRBJ2-5; maybe TRBD2 (5 bases). The ends were cut back, 4 bases at V and 0 bases at J, with 12 bases in the middle. The CDR3 contains 15 residues. CDR1 is MGHDK, CDR2 SYGVNS, per germline. CDR3 protein: CASSVFRGNQETQYF. The CDR3 DNA follows: TGTGCCAGCAGTGTCTTCCGAGGGAACCAAGAGACCCAGTACTTC. Filled out from reference TRBV25-1 and TRBJ2-5, the complete variable domain reads EADIYQTPRYLVIGTGKKITLECSQTMGHDKMYWYQQDPGMELHLIHYSYGVNSTEKGDLSSESTVSRIRTEHFPLTLESARPSHTSQYLCASSVFRGNQETQYFGPGTRLLVL.

This chain links TRBV29-1 with TRBJ2-5; D may be TRBD1 (5 bases). Trimming cost V 7 bases and J 5 bases, with 17 bases left between them. The CDR3 spans 13 residues. Per the germline V gene, CDR1 is SQVTM and CDR2 is ANQGSEA. This CDR3 reads CSGTRQNQETQYF. Written as DNA, the CDR3 is TGCAGCGGGACCCGACAGAATCAGGAGACCCAGTACTTC. The whole variable domain, filled in from reference TRBV29-1 and TRBJ2-5, reads SAVISQKPSRDICQRGTSLTIQCQVDSQVTMMFWYRQQPGQSLTLIATANQGSEATYESGFVIDKFPISRPNLTFSTLTVSNMSPEDSSIYLCSGTRQNQETQYFGPGTRLLVL.

The chain is built from TRBV9 and TRBJ2-1; 9 positions match TRBD2. V lost 0 bases and J lost 3; bases outside the gene matches: 4. The CDR3 contains 16 residues. Germline CDR1 and CDR2: SGDLS and YYNGEE. The CDR3 sequence is CASSVGLREGYNEQFF. CDR3 sequence (DNA): TGTGCCAGCAGCGTAGGGTTGCGGGAGGGCTACAATGAGCAGTTCTTC.

This clone was detected only once. V usage is TRBV30 and J usage is TRBJ1-2; 10 bases match TRBD1. This CDR3 contains 14 residues. Trimming took 3 bases from V and 7 from J; bases not matched to a gene: 8. Germline V lookup: CDR1 GTSNPN, CDR2 SVGIG (reference sequence). The CDR3 spells CAWSDLRDRGGYTF. CDR3 DNA: TGTGCCTGGAGCGACCTCCGGGACAGGGGTGGCTACACCTTC. The whole variable domain, remainder taken from reference TRBV30 and TRBJ1-2, is SQTIHQWPATLVQPVGSPLSLECTVEGTSNPNLYWYRQAAGRGLQLLFYSVGIGQISSEVPQNLSASRPQDRQFILSSKKLLLSDSGFYLCAWSDLRDRGGYTFGSGTRLTVV.

This clone was recorded only once. The chain carries TRBV28 and TRBJ2-5; D gene uncertain. This CDR3 contains 15 residues. CDR1 and CDR2 (germline): MDHEN, SYDVKM. Trimming left V 6 bases short and J 3 bases short, with 17 bases between. CDR3 sequence (DNA): TGTGCCAGCAGAGTCTTGGGTAGGCGGAAAGAGACCCAGTACTTC. Its translation is CASRVLGRRKETQYF.

V gene TRBV2 combines with J gene TRBJ2-7; 11 bases match TRBD2. The germline V gene encodes CDR1 SNHLY and CDR2 FYNNEI. The CDR3 has 14 residues. The V gene end was trimmed by 4 bases and the J gene end by 4 bases; junction bases not matched to a gene: 3. CDR3 sequence (DNA): TGTGCCAGCAGTGTATCTAGCGGGAGGTACGAGCAGTACTTC. This encodes CASSVSSGRYEQYF.